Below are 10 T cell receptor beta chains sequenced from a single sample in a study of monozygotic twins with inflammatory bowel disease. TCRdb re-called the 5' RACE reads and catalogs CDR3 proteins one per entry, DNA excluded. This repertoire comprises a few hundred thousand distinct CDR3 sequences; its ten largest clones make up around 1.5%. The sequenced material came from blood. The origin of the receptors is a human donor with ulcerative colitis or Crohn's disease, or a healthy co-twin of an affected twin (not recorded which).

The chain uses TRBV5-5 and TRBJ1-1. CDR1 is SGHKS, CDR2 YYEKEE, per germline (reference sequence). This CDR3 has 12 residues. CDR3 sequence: CASSRGTDEAFF.

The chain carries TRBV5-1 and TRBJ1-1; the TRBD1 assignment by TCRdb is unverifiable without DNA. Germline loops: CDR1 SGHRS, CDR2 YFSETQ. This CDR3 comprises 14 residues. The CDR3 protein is CASSFWGANTEAFF.

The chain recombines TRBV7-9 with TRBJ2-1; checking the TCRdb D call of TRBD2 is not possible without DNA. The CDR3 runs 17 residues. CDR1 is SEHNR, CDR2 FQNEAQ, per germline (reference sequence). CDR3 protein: CASSLVGGPASYNEQFF. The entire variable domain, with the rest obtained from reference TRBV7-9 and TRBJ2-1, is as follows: DTGVSQNPRHKITKRGQNVTFRCDPISEHNRLYWYRQTLGQGPEFLTYFQNEAQLEKSRLLSDRFSAERPKGSFSTLEIQRTEQGDSAMYLCASSLVGGPASYNEQFFGPGTRLTVL.

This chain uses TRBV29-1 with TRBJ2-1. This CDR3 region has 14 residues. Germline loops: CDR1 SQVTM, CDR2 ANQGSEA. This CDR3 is CSTSGGSSYNEQFF.

CDR3 sequence reads: CASSLIQGITDTQYF. The chain is built from TRBV5-1 and TRBJ2-3; the TCRdb D gene call, TRBD1, has no DNA to confirm it. CDR1 is SGHRS and CDR2 is YFSETQ in the germline V gene. The CDR3 loop spans 15 amino acids. Based on the CDR3 plus reference TRBV5-1 and TRBJ2-3, the full variable domain is KAGVTQTPRYLIKTRGQQVTLSCSPISGHRSVSWYQQTPGQGLQFLFEYFSETQRNKGNFPGRFSGRQFSNSRSEMNVSTLELGDSALYLCASSLIQGITDTQYFGPGTRLTVL.

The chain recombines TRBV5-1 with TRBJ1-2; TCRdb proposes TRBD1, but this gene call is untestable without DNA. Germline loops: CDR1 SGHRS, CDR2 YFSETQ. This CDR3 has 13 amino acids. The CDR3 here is CASSPRGVDGYTF.

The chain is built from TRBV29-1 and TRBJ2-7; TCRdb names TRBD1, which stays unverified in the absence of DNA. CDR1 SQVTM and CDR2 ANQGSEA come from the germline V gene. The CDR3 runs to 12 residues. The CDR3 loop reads CSVTGGPYEQYF.

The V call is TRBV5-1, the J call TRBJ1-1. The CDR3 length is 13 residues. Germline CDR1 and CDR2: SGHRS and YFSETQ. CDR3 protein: CASSYGRNTEAFF.

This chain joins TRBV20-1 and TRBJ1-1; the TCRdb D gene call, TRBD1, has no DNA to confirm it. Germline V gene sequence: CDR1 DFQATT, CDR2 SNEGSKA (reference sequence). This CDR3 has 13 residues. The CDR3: CSARDSGDTEAFF.

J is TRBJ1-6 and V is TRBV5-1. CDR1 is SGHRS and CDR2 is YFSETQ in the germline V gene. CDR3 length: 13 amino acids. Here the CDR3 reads CASRAMDDSPLHF. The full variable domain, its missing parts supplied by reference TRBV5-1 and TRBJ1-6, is KAGVTQTPRYLIKTRGQQVTLSCSPISGHRSVSWYQQTPGQGLQFLFEYFSETQRNKGNFPGRFSGRQFSNSRSEMNVSTLELGDSALYLCASRAMDDSPLHFGNGTRLTVT.